This T cell receptor beta chain was identified in a study of long-term antiretroviral therapy in people with HIV. Survey-level immunoSEQ v3.0 assays were run. Sequencing used immunoSEQ multiplex PCR; TCRdb keeps in-frame clones, though not all of them. The sample holds about 23,000 clones, roughly 87% seen once. There are 16 residues in the CDR3. Deletions cut 6 bases from V and 1 base from J, with 16 bases between. Germline CDR1 reads WSHSY; CDR2 reads SAAADI. The chain has TRBV10-2 and TRBJ2-1; D remains unclear. The material sequenced was unsorted PBMCs, taken 0.3 years after starting antiretroviral therapy. The receptor was derived from a man in his forties or fifties with HIV. CDR3 protein: CASRRVVHKSYNEQFF. Here the CDR3 DNA reads TGCGCCAGCAGACGGGTGGTACACAAATCCTACAATGAGCAGTTCTTC.